Described below is a single T cell receptor (beta chain) sequence and its context. This sample is part of a study of T-cell memory formation after mild COVID-19. The germline V and J ends were trimmed by 7 bases and 4 bases, with 13 bases remaining between them. Germline V gene lookup returns CDR1 LNHDA and CDR2 SQIVND (reference sequence). The CDR3 consists of 13 residues. In TCRdb, the 5' RACE reads were re-called with MiXCR into one record per CDR3 protein. The sample contains around 210,000 distinct CDR3 sequences, 9% to 10% of which appear only once. The sequence was collected from a man younger than 35 who had mild COVID-19 (a few samples of this study predate the infection). Cell type and time point are not known. This chain links TRBV19 with TRBJ1-1; tentatively, D is TRBD1 (5 bases). Sequencing input: PBMCs or a T cell subset sorted from them (not recorded which). The CDR3 protein is CASKPQVSTEAFF. Here the CDR3 DNA reads TGTGCCAGTAAACCACAGGTGAGCACTGAAGCTTTCTTT.